The 3 T cell receptor beta chains given below trace back to one sample, sequenced in a study of blood T cell repertoires in COVID-19. Clones were sequenced by immunoSEQ multiplex PCR, and TCRdb holds only the in-frame ones, with some missing. The table records 300,000 to 350,000 clones, around nine tenths of them present only once. The sample was peripheral blood. The receptors originated from an older woman with COVID-19, enrolled during active disease.

The rearrangement uses TRBV6-5 and TRBJ1-6; D may be TRBD1 (6 bases). V dropped 2 bases and J dropped 13 bases, with 15 bases sitting between them. Germline values: CDR1 MNHEY, CDR2 SVGAGI. The CDR3 has 14 amino acids. CDR3 residues: CASSYTGNGSPLHF. DNA for the CDR3: TGTGCCAGCAGTTACACAGGGAATGGATCGCCCCTCCACTTT.

The chain uses TRBV10-3 and TRBJ2-3, with D perhaps TRBD1 (5 bases). This CDR3 region has 13 residues. Trimming cost V 7 bases and J 4 bases, with 12 bases left between them. Germline lookup yields CDR1 ENHRY and CDR2 SYGVKD. The CDR3 nucleotides read TGTGCCATCATGCAGGGAAGGGCAGATACGCAGTATTTT. This translates into CAIMQGRADTQYF.

The chain carries TRBV11-2 and TRBJ1-2; D perhaps matches TRBD1 (5 bases). Germline CDR1 is SGHAT and CDR2 is FQNNGV. Between the trimmed V and J ends, which lost 7 bases and 0 bases, there was a span of 12 bases. The CDR3 is 14 residues long. DNA of the CDR3: TGTGCCAGCAAACAGGTTGCGGCTAACTATGGCTACACCTTC. Amino acids: CASKQVAANYGYTF.